This T cell receptor beta chain was recorded in a study of control samples from healthy donors and cancer patients. Some clones are missing from TCRdb's copy, which holds only in-frame ones; the method was immunoSEQ multiplex PCR. Of around 140,000 clones in the sample, 80% to 95% were seen once. The V segment lost 7 bases and the J segment 7 bases; nucleotides outside the gene matches: 5. This CDR3 comprises 13 residues. The V and J genes are TRBV12-3 or TRBV12-4 and TRBJ2-5, with 11 bases aligning to TRBD2. The sequence derives from a man between 18 and 35 years old in good health. Source material: blood. The CDR3, as DNA: TGTGCCAGCAAAACTAGCGGGGGTGCGACCCAGTACTTC. It specifies CASKTSGGATQYF.